The source of this T cell receptor beta chain is a study of blood T cell repertoires in COVID-19. About the research overall: The United States, Italy and Spain provided the acute and convalescent COVID-19 samples. Sample material is recorded as cDNA or gDNA derived from T cells, B-cell-depleted T cells, or PBMCs.

Per the study methods: From reference gene primer amplification, estimates of nucleated cell counts were derived. TCRdb's copy holds only in-frame clones and misses some; the assay was immunoSEQ multiplex PCR. That table furnishes V, J and clone size, whereas the DNA furnished D and trimming. This sample has over 250,000 clones, with around 83% found just once. In germline, CDR1 is SGDLS, CDR2 YYNGEE. Trimming removed 4 bases at V and 7 bases at J, with 8 bases between. The CDR3 sequence is 12 residues long. The chain combines TRBV9 with TRBJ2-2; D unclear. This receptor was taken from a man aged 40-49 years who had been exposed to COVID-19. The sequencing input was PBMCs or T cells enriched from blood (not recorded which). The CDR3 DNA reads TGTGCCAGCAGCAATAGAAACGGGGAGCTGTTTTTT. Translated, it gives CASSNRNGELFF.